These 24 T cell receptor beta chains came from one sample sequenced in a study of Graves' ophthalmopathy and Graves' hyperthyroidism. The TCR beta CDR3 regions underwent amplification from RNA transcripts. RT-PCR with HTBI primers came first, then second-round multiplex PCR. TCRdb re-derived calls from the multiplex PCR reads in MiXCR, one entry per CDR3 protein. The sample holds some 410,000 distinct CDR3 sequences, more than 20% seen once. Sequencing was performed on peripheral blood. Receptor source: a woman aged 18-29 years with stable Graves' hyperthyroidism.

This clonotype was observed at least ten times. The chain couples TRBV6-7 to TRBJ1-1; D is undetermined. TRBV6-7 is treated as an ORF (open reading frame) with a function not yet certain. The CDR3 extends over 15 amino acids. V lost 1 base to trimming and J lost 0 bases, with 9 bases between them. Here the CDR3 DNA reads TGTGCCAGCAGTTACTGGCAGAACTTGAACACTGAAGCTTTCTTT. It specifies CASSYWQNLNTEAFF.

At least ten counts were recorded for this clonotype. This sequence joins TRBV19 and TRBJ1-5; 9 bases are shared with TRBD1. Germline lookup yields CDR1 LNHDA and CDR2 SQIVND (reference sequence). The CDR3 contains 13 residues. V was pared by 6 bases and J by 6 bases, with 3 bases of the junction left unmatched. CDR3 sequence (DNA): TGTGCCAGTAGCCCACAGGGGGCTCAGCCCCAGCATTTT. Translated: CASSPQGAQPQHF.

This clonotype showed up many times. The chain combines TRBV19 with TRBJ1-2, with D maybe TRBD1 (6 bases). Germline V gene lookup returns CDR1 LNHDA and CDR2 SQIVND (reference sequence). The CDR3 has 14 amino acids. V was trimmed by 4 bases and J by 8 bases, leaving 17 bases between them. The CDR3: CASSRGTMFDGYTF. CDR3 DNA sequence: TGTGCCAGTAGTAGGGGGACAATGTTCGACGGCTACACCTTC.

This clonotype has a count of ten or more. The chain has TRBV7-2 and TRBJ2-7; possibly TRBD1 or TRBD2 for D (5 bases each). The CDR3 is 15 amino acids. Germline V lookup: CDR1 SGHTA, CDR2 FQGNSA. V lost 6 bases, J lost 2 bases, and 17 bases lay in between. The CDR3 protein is CASSLTPGPTYEQYF. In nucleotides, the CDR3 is TGTGCCAGCAGTTTAACACCGGGACCCACCTACGAGCAGTACTTC.

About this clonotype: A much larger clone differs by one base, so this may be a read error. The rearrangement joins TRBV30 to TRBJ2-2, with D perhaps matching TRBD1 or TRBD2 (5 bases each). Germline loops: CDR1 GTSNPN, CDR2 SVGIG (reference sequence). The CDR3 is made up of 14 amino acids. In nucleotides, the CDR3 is TGTGCCTGGGGGGGAACCCGGAACACCAGGGAGCTGTTTTTT. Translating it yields CAWGGTRNTRELFF.

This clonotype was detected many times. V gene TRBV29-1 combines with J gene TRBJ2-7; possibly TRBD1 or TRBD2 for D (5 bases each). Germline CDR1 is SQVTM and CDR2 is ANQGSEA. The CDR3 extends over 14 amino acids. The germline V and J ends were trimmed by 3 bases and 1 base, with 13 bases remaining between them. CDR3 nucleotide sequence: TGCAGCGTTGACGTTGGGACCAATTCCTACGAGCAGTACTTC. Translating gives CSVDVGTNSYEQYF.

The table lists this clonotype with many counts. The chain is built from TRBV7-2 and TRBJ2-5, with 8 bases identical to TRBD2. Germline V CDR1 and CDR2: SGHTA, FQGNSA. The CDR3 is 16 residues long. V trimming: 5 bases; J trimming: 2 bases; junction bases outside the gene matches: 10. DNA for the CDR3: TGTGCCAGCAGCATCGCAGGACTAGCCGTACAAGAGACCCAGTACTTC. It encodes CASSIAGLAVQETQYF.

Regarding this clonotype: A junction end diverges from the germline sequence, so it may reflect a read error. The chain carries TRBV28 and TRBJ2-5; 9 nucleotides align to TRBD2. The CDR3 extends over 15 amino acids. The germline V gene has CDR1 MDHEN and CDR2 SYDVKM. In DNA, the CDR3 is TGCGCCAGCAGCCAAGATCGCGGGGGGGCAGAGACCCAGTACTTC. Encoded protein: CASSQDRGGAETQYF.

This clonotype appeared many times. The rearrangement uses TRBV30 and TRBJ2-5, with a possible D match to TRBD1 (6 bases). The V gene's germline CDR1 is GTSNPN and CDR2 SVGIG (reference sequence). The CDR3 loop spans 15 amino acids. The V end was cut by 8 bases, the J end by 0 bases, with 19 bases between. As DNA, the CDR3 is TGTGCCATCGACCCACCAGGACAGTACCAAGAGACCCAGTACTTC. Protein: CAIDPPGQYQETQYF.

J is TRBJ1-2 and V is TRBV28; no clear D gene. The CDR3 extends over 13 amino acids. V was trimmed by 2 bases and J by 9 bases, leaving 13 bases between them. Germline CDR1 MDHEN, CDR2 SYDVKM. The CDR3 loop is CASSLTQKSSYTF. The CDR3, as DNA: TGTGCCAGCAGTTTAACCCAGAAAAGTAGCTACACCTTC.

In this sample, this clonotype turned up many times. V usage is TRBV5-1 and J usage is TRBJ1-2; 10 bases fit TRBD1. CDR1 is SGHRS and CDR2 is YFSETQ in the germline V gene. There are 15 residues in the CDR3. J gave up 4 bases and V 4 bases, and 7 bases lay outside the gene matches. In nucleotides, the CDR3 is TGCGCCAGCAGCCGAGGGACAGGGGACAGCTATGGCTACACCTTC. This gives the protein CASSRGTGDSYGYTF.

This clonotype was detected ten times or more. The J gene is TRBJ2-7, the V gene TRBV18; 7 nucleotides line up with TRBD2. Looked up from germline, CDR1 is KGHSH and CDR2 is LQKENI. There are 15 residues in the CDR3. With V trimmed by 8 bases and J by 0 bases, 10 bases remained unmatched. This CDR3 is CASSPSGRSSYEQYF. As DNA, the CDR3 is TGTGCCAGCAGCCCTAGCGGAAGGAGCTCCTACGAGCAGTACTTC.

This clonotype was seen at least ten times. Here the CDR3 reads CASSSSSGNTIYF. The DNA of the CDR3 is TGTGCCAGCAGCTCGAGCTCTGGAAACACCATATATTTT. The chain uses TRBV7-3 and TRBJ1-3, with D uncertain. CDR3 length: 13 residues. CDR1 and CDR2 from the germline V gene are SGHTA and FQGTGA. Trimming shortened V by 4 bases and J by 0 bases, and 4 bases separated the two germline ends. The whole variable domain, remainder taken from reference TRBV7-3 and TRBJ1-3, is GAGVSQTPSNKVTEKGKYVELRCDPISGHTALYWYRQSLGQGPEFLIYFQGTGAADDSGLPNDRFFAVRPEGSVSTLKIQRTERGDSAVYLCASSSSSGNTIYFGEGSWLTVV.

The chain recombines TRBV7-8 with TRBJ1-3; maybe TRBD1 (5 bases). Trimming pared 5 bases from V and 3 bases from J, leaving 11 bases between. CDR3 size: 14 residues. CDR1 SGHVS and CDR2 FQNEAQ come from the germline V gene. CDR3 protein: CASSPIRGGNTIYF. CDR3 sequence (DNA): TGTGCCAGCAGCCCAATAAGGGGTGGAAACACCATATATTTT. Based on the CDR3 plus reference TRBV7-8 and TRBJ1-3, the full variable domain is GAGVSQSPRYKVAKRGQDVALRCDPISGHVSLFWYQQALGQGPEFLTYFQNEAQLDKSGLPSDRFFAERPEGSVSTLKIQRTQQEDSAVYLCASSPIRGGNTIYFGEGSWLTVV.

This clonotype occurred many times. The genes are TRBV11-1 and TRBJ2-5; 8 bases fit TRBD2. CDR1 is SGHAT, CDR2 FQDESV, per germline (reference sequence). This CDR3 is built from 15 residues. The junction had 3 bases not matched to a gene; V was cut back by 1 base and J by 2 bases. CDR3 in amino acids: CASSLDGRAQETQYF. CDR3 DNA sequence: TGTGCCAGCAGCTTAGACGGGAGGGCTCAAGAGACCCAGTACTTC.

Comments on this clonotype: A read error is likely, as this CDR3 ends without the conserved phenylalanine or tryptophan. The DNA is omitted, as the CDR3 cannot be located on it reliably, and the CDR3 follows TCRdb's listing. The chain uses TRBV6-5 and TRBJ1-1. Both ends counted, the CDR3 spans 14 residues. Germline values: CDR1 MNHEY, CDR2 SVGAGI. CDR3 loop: CASSSSDGYTEAWL.

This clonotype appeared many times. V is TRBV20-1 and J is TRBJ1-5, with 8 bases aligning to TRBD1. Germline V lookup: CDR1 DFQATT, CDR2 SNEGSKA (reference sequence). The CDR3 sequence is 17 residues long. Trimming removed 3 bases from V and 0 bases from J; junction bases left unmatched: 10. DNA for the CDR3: TGCAGTGCTAGCAGTTACAGGACAGGGTATAGCAATCAGCCCCAGCATTTT. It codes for CSASSYRTGYSNQPQHF.

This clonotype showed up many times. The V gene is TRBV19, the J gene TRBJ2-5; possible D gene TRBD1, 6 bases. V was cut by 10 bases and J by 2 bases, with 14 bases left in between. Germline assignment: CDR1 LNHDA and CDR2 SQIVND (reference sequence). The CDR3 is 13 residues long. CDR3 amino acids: CATRGRIQETQYF. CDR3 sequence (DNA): TGTGCCACCAGGGGACGGATACAAGAGACCCAGTACTTC.

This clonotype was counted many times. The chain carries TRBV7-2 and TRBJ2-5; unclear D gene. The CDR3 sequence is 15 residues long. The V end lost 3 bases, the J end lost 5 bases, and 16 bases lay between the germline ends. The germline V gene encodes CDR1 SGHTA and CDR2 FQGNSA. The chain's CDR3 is CASSLLRGRPETQYF. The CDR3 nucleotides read TGTGCCAGCAGCTTGCTCCGTGGACGGCCGGAGACCCAGTACTTC.

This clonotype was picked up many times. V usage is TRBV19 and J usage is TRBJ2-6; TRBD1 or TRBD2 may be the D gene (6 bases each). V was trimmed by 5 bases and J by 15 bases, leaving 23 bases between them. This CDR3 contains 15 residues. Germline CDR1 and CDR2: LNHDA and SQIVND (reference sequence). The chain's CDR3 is CASSSGLQGQRGLTF. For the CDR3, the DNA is TGTGCCAGTAGTTCGGGACTTCAGGGGCAGAGGGGCCTGACTTTC.

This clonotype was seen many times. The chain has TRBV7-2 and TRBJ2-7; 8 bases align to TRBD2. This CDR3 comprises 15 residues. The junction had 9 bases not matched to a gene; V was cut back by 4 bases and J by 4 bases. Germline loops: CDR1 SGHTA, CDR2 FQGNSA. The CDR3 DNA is TGTGCCAGCAGCTCCCTTAGCGGGGCCGGGTACGAGCAGTACTTC. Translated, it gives CASSSLSGAGYEQYF.

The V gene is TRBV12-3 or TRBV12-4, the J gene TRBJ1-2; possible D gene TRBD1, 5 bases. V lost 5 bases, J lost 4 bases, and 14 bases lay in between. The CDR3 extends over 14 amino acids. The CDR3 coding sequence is TGTGCCAGCAGTCATTCAGGGTTCGGCTATGGCTACACCTTC. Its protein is CASSHSGFGYGYTF.

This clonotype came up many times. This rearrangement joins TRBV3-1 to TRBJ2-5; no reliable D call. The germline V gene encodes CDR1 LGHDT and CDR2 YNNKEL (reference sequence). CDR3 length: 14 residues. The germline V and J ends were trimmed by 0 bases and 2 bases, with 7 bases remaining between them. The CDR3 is CASSQDLQQETQYF. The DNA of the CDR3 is TGTGCCAGCAGCCAAGATCTGCAGCAAGAGACCCAGTACTTC.

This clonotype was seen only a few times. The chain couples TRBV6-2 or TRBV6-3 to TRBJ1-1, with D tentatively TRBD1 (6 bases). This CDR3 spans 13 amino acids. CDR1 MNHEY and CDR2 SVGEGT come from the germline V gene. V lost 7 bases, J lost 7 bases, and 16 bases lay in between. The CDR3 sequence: CASNERGWNEAFF. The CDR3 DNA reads TGTGCCAGCAACGAGAGGGGGTGGAATGAAGCTTTCTTT.